The TCR beta chain under discussion was sequenced for a study of blood T cell repertoires in COVID-19. About the research overall: Samples representing acute and convalescent COVID-19 were sourced from the United States, Italy and Spain. The analysed material was cDNA or gDNA that came from T cells, B-cell-depleted T cells, or PBMCs.

This clone was counted only a few times. V was clipped by 10 bases and J by 4 bases, with 15 bases between them. The germline V gene encodes CDR1 SNHLY and CDR2 FYNNEI. The CDR3 extends over 13 amino acids. Patients from Seattle were sampled longitudinally, starting during active infection. Per the original data handling: Amplification with reference gene primers provided the estimates of nucleated cell counts. TCRdb's table, derived via immunoSEQ multiplex PCR, lists solely in-frame clones and lacks some. Clone size and the V and J calls come from that table; the DNA yielded D and trimming. Here the sample spans 150,000 to 250,000 clones, roughly 77% being singletons.

The material sequenced was peripheral blood. The V gene is TRBV2, the J gene TRBJ2-3, with a weak D call TRBD2 (6 bases). The receptor's source is a woman between 40 and 50 years old with COVID-19, enrolled during active disease. The chain's CDR3 is CATPGTQADTQYF. The CDR3 DNA is TGTGCCACCCCCGGGACTCAAGCAGATACGCAGTATTTT.